This paragraph reports one TCR beta chain. As yet, its antigen is unknown. This specimen includes other DNA sequences encoding the same CDR3. V was cut by 6 bases and J by 7 bases, with 16 bases left in between. The CDR3 runs 14 residues. Germline lookup yields CDR1 SNHLY and CDR2 FYNNEI. This record belongs to a study of T cell responses to AZD1222 COVID-19 vaccine. General study results and limits: Elevations in Spike-specific TCR breadth and depth followed administration of two AZD1222 doses. The CD4 TCRs associated with vaccination extended across spike and predominated at 160-218 and 743-854.

Clones were read by immunoSEQ multiplex PCR, and TCRdb kept only the in-frame ones, dropping some. This table holds 100,000 to 120,000 clones, roughly 89% found once. Sequenced material: peripheral blood, taken 28 days after the second AZD1222 dose. The chain is built from TRBV2 and TRBJ1-5, with D possibly TRBD1 on 5 matching bases. The TCR comes from an adult who received the AZD1222 COVID-19 vaccine. The CDR3 protein is CASRGGSGGQPQHF. Written as DNA, the CDR3 is TGTGCCAGCAGGGGCGGTTCGGGGGGACAGCCCCAGCATTTT.